This TCR beta chain was captured in a study of blood T cell repertoires in COVID-19. Study details: The United States, Italy and Spain provided the acute and convalescent COVID-19 samples. PBMCs, B-cell-depleted T cells, or T cells provided the cDNA or gDNA that made up the material.

Under the authors' procedure: Scientists estimated how many nucleated cells there were by amplifying reference gene primers. Assay used: immunoSEQ multiplex PCR; TCRdb lists only in-frame clones, some missing. V and J calls and clone size are as listed in that table; D and trimming were resolved from the DNA. The sample includes fewer than 250,000 clones, about 80% of them seen just once. Sequenced: peripheral blood. The clonotype originates from a woman aged 45-65 years with acute or convalescent COVID-19.

CDR3 in DNA: TGTGCCAGCAGCTTGTCTCTCTACGAGCAGTACTTC. It translates to CASSLSLYEQYF. The chain recombines TRBV5-6 with TRBJ2-7, with D hard to call. Trimming pared 1 base from V and 3 bases from J, leaving 5 bases between. The CDR3 has 12 amino acids. CDR1 is SGHDT and CDR2 is YYEEEE in the germline V gene.